This T cell receptor beta chain was recovered during a study of CXCR3-negative and CXCR3-positive naive CD8 T cells. Study observations and caveats: Naive CXCR3-positive and CXCR3-negative cells shared similar TRBV-TRBJ usage, unlike memory cells.

The CDR3 extends over 14 amino acids. Researchers prepared the TRB cDNA libraries using 5' RACE with UMI labels. Reprocessing the 5' RACE reads, TCRdb reports a single entry for every CDR3 protein and omits DNA. This sample's table reports about 58,000 distinct CDR3 sequences. Naive cells were sorted as CD45RO-, CCR7+, CD27+ and CD95-. With respect to this clonotype: The antigen remains unidentified.

The source of this sequence is a human donor in good health. Some clones in this sample may be carry-over from other donors' samples. J is TRBJ2-7 and V is TRBV12-3 or TRBV12-4; with no DNA, the TCRdb D assignment of TRBD1 cannot be verified. Specimen: naive CXCR3- CD8+ T cells from blood. Subset denoted: CD45RO-CCR7+CD27+CD95- naive CD8+ T cells lacking CXCR3 (TNR3-). The CDR3 region is CASSLRGATYEQYF.